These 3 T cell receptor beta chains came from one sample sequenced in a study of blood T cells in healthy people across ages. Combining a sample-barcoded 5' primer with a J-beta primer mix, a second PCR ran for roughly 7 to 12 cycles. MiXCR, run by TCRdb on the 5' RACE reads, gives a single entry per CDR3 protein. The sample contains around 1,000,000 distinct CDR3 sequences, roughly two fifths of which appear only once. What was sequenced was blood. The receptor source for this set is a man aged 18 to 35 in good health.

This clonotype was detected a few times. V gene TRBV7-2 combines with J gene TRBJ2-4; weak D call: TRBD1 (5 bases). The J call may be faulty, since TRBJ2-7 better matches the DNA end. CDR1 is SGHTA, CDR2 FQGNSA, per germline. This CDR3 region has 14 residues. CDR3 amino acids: CASSVEYRYYEQYF. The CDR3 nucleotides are TGTGCCAGCAGCGTAGAGTACAGGTACTACGAGCAGTACTTC.

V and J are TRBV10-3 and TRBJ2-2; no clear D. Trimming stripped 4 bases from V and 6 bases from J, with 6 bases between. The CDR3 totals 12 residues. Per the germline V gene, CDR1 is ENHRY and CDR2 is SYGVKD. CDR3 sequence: CAISVSAGELFF. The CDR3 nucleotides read TGTGCCATCAGTGTTTCGGCCGGGGAGCTGTTTTTT.

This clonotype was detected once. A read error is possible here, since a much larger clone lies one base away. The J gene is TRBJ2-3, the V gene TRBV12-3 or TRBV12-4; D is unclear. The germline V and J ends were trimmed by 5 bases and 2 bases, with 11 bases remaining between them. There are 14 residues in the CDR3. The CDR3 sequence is CASSAVDLTDTQYF. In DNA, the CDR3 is TGTGCCAGCAGTGCTGTGGACCTCACAGATACGCAGTATTTT.